Listed here are 5 T cell receptor beta chains from one sample, sequenced in a study of T cell changes during pregnancy in multiple sclerosis. The protocol was immunoSEQ multiplex PCR, while the TCRdb copy is restricted to in-frame clones and leaves out a portion. This sample carries 67,000 or so clones, almost 95% of them seen once, and the ten largest clones take approximately 2.8%. The sample consisted of CD8+ T cells from peripheral blood mononuclear cells, taken in the third trimester of pregnancy. Source of these receptors: a female donor in good health, enrolled as a control in a pregnancy study.

This clone was detected once. J is TRBJ1-4 and V is TRBV30; D possibly corresponds to TRBD1 (6 bases). Trimming shortened V by 6 bases and J by 2 bases, and 10 bases separated the two germline ends. The CDR3 spans 13 residues. Germline V gene sequence: CDR1 GTSNPN, CDR2 SVGIG (reference sequence). For the CDR3, the DNA is TGTGCCTGCGGGACATATACTAATGAAAAACTGTTTTTT. This codes for CACGTYTNEKLFF.

This chain uses TRBV7-8 with TRBJ2-7; D may be TRBD2 (5 bases). V was clipped by 1 base and J by 6 bases, with 10 bases between them. The CDR3 is 13 residues long. Germline V gene lookup returns CDR1 SGHVS and CDR2 FQNEAQ. The DNA of the CDR3 is TGTGCCAGCAGCTTAGGTACTAGACTCGAGCAGTACTTC. Translating gives CASSLGTRLEQYF.

V gene TRBV27 combines with J gene TRBJ1-1; 7 bases align to TRBD1. Germline loops: CDR1 MNHEY, CDR2 SMNVEV (reference sequence). The CDR3 is 13 residues long. Losses at the gene ends were 2 bases for V and 11 bases for J; bases not matched to a gene: 8. The CDR3 is CASSLGGQTRAFF. In DNA, the CDR3 is TGTGCCAGCAGTTTAGGGGGACAGACTCGGGCTTTCTTT.

The gene calls are TRBV20-1 and TRBJ1-1; no reliable D call. Trimming took off 0 bases at V and 8 bases at J, with 4 bases between the two ends. Germline-derived CDR1 and CDR2 are DFQATT and SNEGSKA (reference sequence). This CDR3 contains 10 residues. CDR3 residues: CSARDLEAFF. The CDR3, as DNA: TGCAGTGCTAGAGATCTCGAAGCTTTCTTT.

The chain is built from TRBV7-2 and TRBJ2-5, with 10 bases fitting TRBD1. This CDR3 has 14 residues. The J segment lost 2 bases and the V segment lost 7 bases, leaving 4 bases of the junction unmatched. Germline CDR1 reads SGHTA; CDR2 reads FQGNSA. In nucleotides, the CDR3 is TGTGCCAGCACCCTGGACAGGGGGCAAGAGACCCAGTACTTC. This gives the protein CASTLDRGQETQYF.